Listed below are T cell receptor beta chains from one sample, sequenced in a study of blood T cells in healthy people across ages. Each CDR3 protein gets one entry after TCRdb re-called the 5' RACE reads with MiXCR. The sample includes approximately 800,000 distinct CDR3 sequences, roughly 46% of them seen just once. Material: blood. The receptors shown here come from an elderly man in good health. The CDR3 runs from the conserved cysteine through the conserved F or W. A D gene is named only where the DNA matches it firmly. A row's size may be missing; if present it is once, few, many or a size class.

cdr3_nt cdr3_aa v_call clone_size d_call j_call
TGCGCCAGCAGCTTGCAATGGACTAGCGGGGACGAGCAGTACTTC CASSLQWTSGDEQYF TRBV5-1 few TRBD2 TRBJ2-7
TGCGCCAGCAGCTTGGGACAGGGATCCGTCAATGAGCAGTTCTTC CASSLGQGSVNEQFF TRBV5-1 - TRBD1 TRBJ2-1
TGTGCCAGCAGTTACCGACGGACTAGCGGGAGTTGGGAGCAGTTCTTC CASSYRRTSGSWEQFF TRBV6-2/TRBV6-3 - TRBD2 TRBJ2-1
TGTGCCAGCAGCCCCGAGGCGGGGTCACCCCTCCACTTT CASSPEAGSPLHF TRBV7-2 few - TRBJ1-6
TGTGCCAGCAGTTTTACGGGAGCTACCCTGTGGACGCAGTATTTT CASSFTGATLWTQYF TRBV28 few - TRBJ2-3
TGTGCCACCAGTGATTCTAACAGGGGAGTCGGGAATTCACCCCTCCACTTT CATSDSNRGVGNSPLHF TRBV24-1 few TRBD1 TRBJ1-6
TGTGTCAGCAGAATTGATGGGGGCGACTATGGCTACACCTTC CVSRIDGGDYGYTF TRBV25-1 - - TRBJ1-2
TGTGCCACATCGGCGAGGGAAGGAGAAAAACTGTTTTTT CATSAREGEKLFF TRBV10-3 - - TRBJ1-4
TGTGCCAGCAGCTTAGCCGTTCTAGCGGACTCCTACGAGCAGTACTTC CASSLAVLADSYEQYF TRBV7-8 - TRBD2 TRBJ2-7
TGTGCCAGCAGCTTAGTGGAGCTCTATGAGCAGTTCTTC CASSLVELYEQFF TRBV7-9 - - TRBJ2-1
TGTGCCAGCTGGGGGGACTCCAGAAATCAGCCCCAGCATTTT CASWGDSRNQPQHF TRBV6-2/TRBV6-3 few - TRBJ1-5
TGTGCCAGCAGCTTGATTAGCGGGAGGCCCTACGAGCAGTACTTC CASSLISGRPYEQYF TRBV7-6 few TRBD2 TRBJ2-7
TGTGCCAGCAGTTTGGAGGGGAGCTCCTACAATGAGCAGTACTTC CASSLEGSSYNEQYF TRBV28 few - TRBJ2-7
TGTGCCAGCAGCCAAGTCGGCAACCCGAACACCGGGGAGCTGTTTTTT CASSQVGNPNTGELFF TRBV4-2 - - TRBJ2-2
TGTGCCAGCAGATCCTCCGGGACTAGCGGGTACAATGAGCAGTTCTTC CASRSSGTSGYNEQFF TRBV6-6 - TRBD2 TRBJ2-1
TGTGCCAGCAGCCCGGACAGGGGGAACTACGAGCAGTACTTC CASSPDRGNYEQYF TRBV7-9 few TRBD1 TRBJ2-7
TGTGCCAGCACCCTACGTGACGGCTACGAGCAGTACTTC CASTLRDGYEQYF TRBV28 few - TRBJ2-7
TGTGCCAGCAGCTTGGGACTAGCGGGAGACGGAGAGACCCAGTACTTC CASSLGLAGDGETQYF TRBV5-5 - TRBD2 TRBJ2-5
TGTGCCAGCAGCCAGAGCGGACAGGAGACCCAGTTCTTC CASSQSGQETQFF TRBV7-7 once TRBD1 TRBJ2-1
TGTGCCAGCAGTTACTCGAGACTAGCGGGAGGTGAGCAGTACTTC CASSYSRLAGGEQYF TRBV6-2/TRBV6-3 - TRBD2 TRBJ2-7
TGTGCCAGCAGTCTGACAGGGGTCAATCAGCCCCAGCATTTT CASSLTGVNQPQHF TRBV12-3/TRBV12-4 few TRBD1 TRBJ1-5
TGTGCCAGCAAACCGGGACTAGCGGGGAACCAAGAGACCCAGTACTTC CASKPGLAGNQETQYF TRBV6-1 - TRBD2 TRBJ2-5
TGTGCCAACTTACTGGACAGAAACTACGAGCAGTACTTC CANLLDRNYEQYF TRBV25-1 few - TRBJ2-7
TGCGCCAGCAGCTTGGCGCCCTACAATGAGCAGTTCTTC CASSLAPYNEQFF TRBV5-1 few - TRBJ2-1
TGTGCCAGCAGTTCCCAGGGGAGGGGGTCACCCCTCCACTTT CASSSQGRGSPLHF TRBV12-3/TRBV12-4 - - TRBJ1-6
TGCAGCGCACAACTAGTGGGAGAGACCCAGTACTTC CSAQLVGETQYF TRBV29-1 few - TRBJ2-5
TGCAGCGTTGCGGGTAGGACTAGCGGATACAATGAGCAGTTCTTC CSVAGRTSGYNEQFF TRBV29-1 many TRBD2 TRBJ2-1
TGCGCCAGCAGCCACGACCTCCGGGACAAGATTAACTATGGCTACACCTTC CASSHDLRDKINYGYTF TRBV4-3 - - TRBJ1-2
TGTGCCAGCAGCTTAGGCTTGCTGACTAGCGGGAGGAGAGAGCAGTACTTC CASSLGLLTSGRREQYF TRBV7-2 - TRBD2 TRBJ2-5
TGTGCCAGCGATCCTCAAACGCGGAGCTCCTACAATGAGCAGTTCTTC CASDPQTRSSYNEQFF TRBV18 few - TRBJ2-1
TGCGCCAGCGGTTTCCGGGGGCTCAAACTTTACAATGAGCAGTTCTTC CASGFRGLKLYNEQFF TRBV23-1 - - TRBJ2-1
TGTGCCAGCAGTTCCCCGGGACAGGGGGGCTCTGGGGCCAACGTCCTGACTTTC CASSSPGQGGSGANVLTF TRBV6-2/TRBV6-3 - TRBD1 TRBJ2-6
TGTGCCGCCCAGGGCGACAATCAGCCCCAGCATTTT CAAQGDNQPQHF TRBV24-1 - - TRBJ1-5
TGTGCCAGCAGTAAACCGGGACTATCCTACGAGCAGTACTTC CASSKPGLSYEQYF TRBV6-5 - TRBD2 TRBJ2-7
TGTGCCAGCAGCGTGGGGCCAGGGTTGAACACTGAAGCTTTCTTT CASSVGPGLNTEAFF TRBV9 few - TRBJ1-1
TGCAGCGTTGAACTCCCCCTAGCCCCGTTGAATGAGCAGTTCTTC CSVELPLAPLNEQFF TRBV29-1 - - TRBJ2-1
TGCAGCGGCCAACTAGCGGGAGAAGAGACCCAGTACTTC CSGQLAGEETQYF TRBV29-1 - TRBD2 TRBJ2-5
TGTGCCAGCAGCACCGGGACTAGCGGGATGGATGAGCAGTTCTTC CASSTGTSGMDEQFF TRBV7-9 - TRBD2 TRBJ2-1
TGTGCCAGCAGTTTTGGGCGGACGTCCTACGAGCAGTACTTC CASSFGRTSYEQYF TRBV27 - - TRBJ2-7
TGTGCCACCAGTGATTTATCCAGCGGGAGTACAGATACGCAGTATTTT CATSDLSSGSTDTQYF TRBV24-1 few TRBD2 TRBJ2-3
TGTGCCAACACTCGGGACAGTCTTAGCACAGATACGCAGTATTTT CANTRDSLSTDTQYF TRBV12-3/TRBV12-4 - TRBD1 TRBJ2-3
TGCGCCAGCAGCCAGGGCAGACAGGGGCTGGGGAAACTGTTTTTT CASSQGRQGLGKLFF TRBV4-3 - TRBD1 TRBJ1-4
TGTGCCAGCCGGGGGGGTGCAGCTAGCACAGATACGCAGTATTTT CASRGGAASTDTQYF TRBV28 few TRBD2 TRBJ2-3
TGTGCCAGCAGTCTAACCCTGACAGGGGCAGAAGCTTTCTTT CASSLTLTGAEAFF TRBV27 once TRBD1 TRBJ1-1
TGCAGTGCGCGACAGGGGGCGCGGTCTCGTGGCCACACCTTC CSARQGARSRGHTF TRBV20-1 - TRBD1 TRBJ1-2
TGTGCCGGCAGCGTAGATCTGGGCGGGTACGAGCAGTACTTC CAGSVDLGGYEQYF TRBV9 - - TRBJ2-7
TGTGCCAGCGGGGCGGGAGAGGGGGATAAGAATGAGCAGTTCTTC CASGAGEGDKNEQFF TRBV3-1 - - TRBJ2-1
TGTGCCAGCAGTTACTCGCGGAGAGACAGGGGTCATGAACCGGCGGGTCAGCCCCAGCATTTT CASSYSRRDRGHEPAGQPQHF TRBV6-5 - TRBD1 TRBJ1-5
TGCGCCAGCAGCTTGGATCTCCATCGTCCCGGGACAGGGTCTTCGATCTACGAGCAGTACTTC CASSLDLHRPGTGSSIYEQYF TRBV5-1 few TRBD1 TRBJ2-7
TGCAGCGTTGACAGCTCTGGGGCCAACGTCCTGACTTTC CSVDSSGANVLTF TRBV29-1 - - TRBJ2-6
TGTGCCAGCAGCTTGGGGGGGAAGTTTAATCAGCCCCAGCATTTT CASSLGGKFNQPQHF TRBV11-2 - - TRBJ1-5
TGTGCCAGCAGCTTAGAGGGTTTCGGGACTTTGAACTACGAGCAGTACTTC CASSLEGFGTLNYEQYF TRBV7-2 - - TRBJ2-7
TGCGCCAGCAGCCCGGGACAGGGGTTGACCGGGGAGCTGTTTTTT CASSPGQGLTGELFF TRBV4-3 - TRBD1 TRBJ2-2
TGTGCCTGGAGTAGGGGCGGAACTAACACCGGGGAGCTGTTTTTT CAWSRGGTNTGELFF TRBV30 - - TRBJ2-2
TGTGCCAGCAGCCCCCAGGGACAGCCCCCAGATACGCAGTATTTT CASSPQGQPPDTQYF TRBV7-8 - TRBD1 TRBJ2-3
TGTGCCAGCATGCCCGCAGGGGCTGGGGGCACTGAAGCTTTCTTT CASMPAGAGGTEAFF TRBV12-3/TRBV12-4 once - TRBJ1-1
TGTGCCAGCAGCTTAACAGCGGGGATGGGTGAGCAGTACTTC CASSLTAGMGEQYF TRBV7-3 - TRBD2 TRBJ2-7
TGCAGTGCTCGAAGGGACAGCCACAATGAGCAGTTCTTC CSARRDSHNEQFF TRBV20-1 few TRBD1 TRBJ2-1
TGTGCCAGTAGTGCGGGGACGGCTTGCGGCTACACCTTC CASSAGTACGYTF TRBV19 - - TRBJ1-2
TGTGCCAGCAGCGGGCCCCTCGCCTACGAGCAGTACTTC CASSGPLAYEQYF TRBV5-5 few - TRBJ2-7